Listed below are T cell receptor beta chains from one sample, sequenced in a study of cytomegalovirus exposure and HLA in healthy donors. TCRdb's table, derived via immunoSEQ multiplex PCR, lists solely in-frame clones and lacks some. Of over 110,000 clones listed, 82% are singletons. Material: PBMCs. Every receptor here comes from a male donor in good health and CMV-seronegative. Both conserved end residues are part of each CDR3. The order of the fields is V gene, D gene, J gene, clone size, CDR3 protein, CDR3 DNA. D genes are given only for firm matches. Some rows have no size entry. The others give once, few or many, or a class for an expanded clone.

TRBV4-2	.	TRBJ1-2	.	CASSQEDRGYTF	TGTGCCAGCAGCCAAGAAGACAGGGGCTACACCTTC
TRBV5-6	.	TRBJ2-4	.	CASSPDSSDIQYF	TGTGCCAGCAGCCCGGACAGTAGCGACATTCAGTACTTC
TRBV6-6	.	TRBJ2-7	.	CASSSGIQTRGEQYF	TGTGCCAGCAGTTCTGGGATCCAGACTCGGGGCGAGCAGTACTTC
TRBV4-3	.	TRBJ2-1	.	CASSQDEERDTYNEQFF	TGCGCCAGCAGCCAAGATGAGGAGAGGGACACCTACAATGAGCAGTTCTTC
TRBV5-4	TRBD1	TRBJ1-4	once	CASSSPSQGTGEKLFF	TGTGCCAGCAGCTCCCCTTCACAGGGGACAGGTGAAAAACTGTTTTTT
TRBV11-2	.	TRBJ1-4	.	CASSLGGGAGEKLFF	TGTGCCAGCAGCTTAGGGGGAGGTGCGGGAGAAAAACTGTTTTTT
TRBV5-6	.	TRBJ2-3	once	CASSLDRVDTQYF	TGTGCCAGCAGCTTGGACAGGGTAGATACGCAGTATTTT
TRBV7-2	.	TRBJ2-1	.	CASSLGRVYNEQFF	TGTGCCAGCAGCTTAGGACGGGTCTACAATGAGCAGTTCTTC
TRBV11-2	TRBD1	TRBJ2-5	.	CASSFTGDETQYF	TGTGCCAGCAGTTTCACAGGGGATGAGACCCAGTACTTC
TRBV29-1	.	TRBJ1-1	.	CSVAYRESSEAFF	TGCAGCGTTGCCTACAGGGAGTCCTCTGAAGCTTTCTTT
TRBV9	.	TRBJ1-2	.	CASSPMGGEGGYTF	TGTGCCAGCAGCCCCATGGGCGGGGAGGGCGGCTACACCTTC
TRBV5-1	.	TRBJ2-5	.	CASRGGVAPGETQYF	TGCGCCAGCAGAGGGGGTGTAGCCCCGGGAGAGACCCAGTACTTC